What follows is one T cell receptor beta chain and its context. The sample belongs to a study of blood T cell repertoires in COVID-19. Study in general: Nucleic acid was either cDNA or gDNA, and it came from T cells, B-cell-depleted T cells, or PBMCs.

Germline V gives CDR1 MGHDK, CDR2 SYGVNS. Losses at the gene ends were 2 bases for V and 3 bases for J; bases not matched to a gene: 4. The CDR3 consists of 15 residues. The data were produced by immunoSEQ multiplex PCR, yet TCRdb's version contains in-frame clones alone and is incomplete. This table holds 55,000 to 75,000 clones, 85% to 90% found once. Sequenced sample: peripheral blood. This clonotype was obtained from a human donor with active COVID-19. The donor label of this sample is uncertain. This chain uses TRBV25-1 with TRBJ1-1; 9 nucleotides line up with TRBD1. CDR3 sequence (DNA): TGTGCCAGCAGTGAACCCCGGACAGGGGACACTGAAGCTTTCTTT. Protein: CASSEPRTGDTEAFF.